This TCR beta chain is from a study of control samples from healthy donors and cancer patients. TCRdb's table, derived via immunoSEQ multiplex PCR, lists solely in-frame clones and lacks some. The sample yields fewer than 200,000 clones, about 90% seen once. Trimming cost V 10 bases and J 3 bases; bases outside gene matches: 9. The CDR3 runs 13 residues. Germline V gene data show CDR1 as LNHDA and CDR2 as SQIVND (reference sequence). V is TRBV19 and J is TRBJ2-7; 7 nucleotides align to TRBD1. The TCR was taken from a woman in her twenties or thirties in good health. The sample was blood. CDR3 nucleotides: TGTGCCACCTACGACAGGGACAGCTACGAGCAGTACTTC. It encodes CATYDRDSYEQYF.